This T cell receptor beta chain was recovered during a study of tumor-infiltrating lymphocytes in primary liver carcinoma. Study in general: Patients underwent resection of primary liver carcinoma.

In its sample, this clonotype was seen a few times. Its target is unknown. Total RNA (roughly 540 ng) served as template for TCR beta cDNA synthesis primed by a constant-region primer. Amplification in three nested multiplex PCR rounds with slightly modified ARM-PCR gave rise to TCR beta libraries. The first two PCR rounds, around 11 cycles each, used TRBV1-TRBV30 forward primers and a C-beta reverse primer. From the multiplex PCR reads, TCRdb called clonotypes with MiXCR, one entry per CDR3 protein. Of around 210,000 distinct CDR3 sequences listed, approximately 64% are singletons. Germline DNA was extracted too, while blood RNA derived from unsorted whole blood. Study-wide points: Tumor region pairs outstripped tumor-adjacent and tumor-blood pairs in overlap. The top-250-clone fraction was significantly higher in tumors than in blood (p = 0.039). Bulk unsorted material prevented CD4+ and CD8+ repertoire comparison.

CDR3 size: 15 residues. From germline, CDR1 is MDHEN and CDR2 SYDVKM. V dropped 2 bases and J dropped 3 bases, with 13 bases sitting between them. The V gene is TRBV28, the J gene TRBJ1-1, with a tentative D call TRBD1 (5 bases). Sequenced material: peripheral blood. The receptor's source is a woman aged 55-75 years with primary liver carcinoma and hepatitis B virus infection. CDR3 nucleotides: TGTGCCAGCAGTTTAGGGGGTGTATGGGACACTGAAGCTTTCTTT. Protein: CASSLGGVWDTEAFF.